This TCR beta chain was sequenced in a study of CD8 T cells in ankylosing spondylitis. Germline assignment: CDR1 SEHNR and CDR2 FQNEAQ (reference sequence). The CDR3 sequence is 15 residues long. Deletions cut 4 bases from V and 4 bases from J, with 16 bases between. TCRdb re-analysed the 5' RACE reads in MiXCR, keeping a single row per CDR3 protein. The data hold around 340,000 distinct CDR3 sequences, with approximately 20% observed a single time. This chain links TRBV7-9 with TRBJ2-5; TRBD2 might be the D (5 bases). Sequenced sample: blood, either unsorted or a sorted T cell fraction (not recorded which). The receptor was derived from a male donor with ankylosing spondylitis or in good health (not recorded which). This CDR3 reads CASSSGGLPGETQYF. The CDR3 DNA follows: TGTGCCAGCAGCTCCGGAGGACTGCCCGGAGAGACCCAGTACTTC.